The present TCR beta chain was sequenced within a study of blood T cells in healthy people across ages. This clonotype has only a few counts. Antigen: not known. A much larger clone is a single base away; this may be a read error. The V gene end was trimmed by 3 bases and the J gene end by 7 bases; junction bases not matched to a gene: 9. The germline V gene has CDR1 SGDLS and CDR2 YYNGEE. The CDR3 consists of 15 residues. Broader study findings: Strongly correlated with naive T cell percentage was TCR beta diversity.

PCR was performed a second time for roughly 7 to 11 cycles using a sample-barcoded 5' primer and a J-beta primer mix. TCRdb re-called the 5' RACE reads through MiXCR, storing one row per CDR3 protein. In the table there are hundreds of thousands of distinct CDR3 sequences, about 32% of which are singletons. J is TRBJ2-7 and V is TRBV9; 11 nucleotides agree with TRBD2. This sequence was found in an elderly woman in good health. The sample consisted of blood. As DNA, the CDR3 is TGTGCCAGCAGCGCGGGACTAGCGGACTTCAATGAGCAGTACTTC. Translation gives CASSAGLADFNEQYF.